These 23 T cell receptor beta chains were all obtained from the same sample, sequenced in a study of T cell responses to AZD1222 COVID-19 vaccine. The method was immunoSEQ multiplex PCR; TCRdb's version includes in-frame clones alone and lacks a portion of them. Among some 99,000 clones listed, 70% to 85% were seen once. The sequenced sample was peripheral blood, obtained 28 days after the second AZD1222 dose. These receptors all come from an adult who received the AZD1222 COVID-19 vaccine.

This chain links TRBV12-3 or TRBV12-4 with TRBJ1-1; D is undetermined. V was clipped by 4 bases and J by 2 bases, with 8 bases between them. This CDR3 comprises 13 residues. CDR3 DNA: TGTGCCAGCAGTTCTACAGTCAACACTGAAGCTTTCTTT. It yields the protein CASSSTVNTEAFF.

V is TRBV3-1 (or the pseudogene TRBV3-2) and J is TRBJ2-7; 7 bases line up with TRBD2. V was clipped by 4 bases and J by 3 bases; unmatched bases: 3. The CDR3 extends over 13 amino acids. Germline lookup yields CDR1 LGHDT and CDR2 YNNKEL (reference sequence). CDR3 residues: CASSRAGDYEQYF. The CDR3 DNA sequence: TGTGCCAGCAGCCGGGCGGGAGACTACGAGCAGTACTTC.

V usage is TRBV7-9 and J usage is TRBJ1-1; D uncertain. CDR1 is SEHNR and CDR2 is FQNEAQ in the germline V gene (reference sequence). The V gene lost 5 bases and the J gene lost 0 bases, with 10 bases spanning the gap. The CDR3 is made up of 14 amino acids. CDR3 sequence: CASSLAGVNTEAFF. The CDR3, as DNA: TGTGCCAGCAGCCTCGCTGGGGTGAACACTGAAGCTTTCTTT.

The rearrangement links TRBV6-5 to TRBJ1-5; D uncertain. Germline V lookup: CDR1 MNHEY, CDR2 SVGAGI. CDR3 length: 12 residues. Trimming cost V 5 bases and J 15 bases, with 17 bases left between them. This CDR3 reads CASSLSDRGWHF. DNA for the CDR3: TGTGCCAGCAGTCTCTCTGACCGAGGCTGGCATTTT.

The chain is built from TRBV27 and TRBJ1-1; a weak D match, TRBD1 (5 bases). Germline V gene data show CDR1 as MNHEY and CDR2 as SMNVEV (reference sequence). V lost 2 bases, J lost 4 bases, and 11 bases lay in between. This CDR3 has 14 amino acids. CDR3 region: CASSLKGGGTEAFF. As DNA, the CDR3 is TGTGCCAGCAGTTTAAAGGGCGGGGGCACTGAAGCTTTCTTT.

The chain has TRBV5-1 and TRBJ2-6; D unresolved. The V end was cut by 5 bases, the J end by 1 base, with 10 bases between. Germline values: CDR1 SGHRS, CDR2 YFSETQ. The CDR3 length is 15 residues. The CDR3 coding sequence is TGCGCCAGCAGACCCCTCGGATCTGGGGCCAACGTCCTGACTTTC. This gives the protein CASRPLGSGANVLTF.

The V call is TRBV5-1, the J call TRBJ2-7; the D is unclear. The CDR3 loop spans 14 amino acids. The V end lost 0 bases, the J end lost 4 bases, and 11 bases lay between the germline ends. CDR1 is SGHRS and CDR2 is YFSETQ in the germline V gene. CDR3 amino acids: CASSLEVRPYEQYF. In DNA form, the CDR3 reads TGCGCCAGCAGCTTGGAGGTTAGGCCATACGAGCAGTACTTC.

The CDR3 loop reads CASSLVQTGTSPLHF. The DNA for the CDR3 is TGTGCCAGCAGCTTGGTCCAGACAGGGACTTCACCCCTCCACTTT. The J gene is TRBJ1-6, the V gene TRBV5-6; 7 nucleotides line up with TRBD1. V shed 0 bases, J shed 9 bases, and the junction held 6 bases outside the gene matches. Germline V lookup: CDR1 SGHDT, CDR2 YYEEEE. The CDR3 is 15 residues long.

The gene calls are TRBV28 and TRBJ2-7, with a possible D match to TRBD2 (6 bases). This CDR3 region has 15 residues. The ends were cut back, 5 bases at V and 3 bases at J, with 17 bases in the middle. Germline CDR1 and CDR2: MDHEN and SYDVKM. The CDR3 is CASSTGSGLDYEQYF. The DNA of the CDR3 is TGTGCCAGCAGTACCGGGAGCGGGTTGGACTACGAGCAGTACTTC.

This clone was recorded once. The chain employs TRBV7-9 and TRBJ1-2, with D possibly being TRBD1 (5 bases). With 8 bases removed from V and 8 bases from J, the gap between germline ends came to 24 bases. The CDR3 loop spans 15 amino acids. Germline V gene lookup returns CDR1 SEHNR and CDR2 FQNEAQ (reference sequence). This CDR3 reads CASESPTRVSAGYTF. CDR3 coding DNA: TGTGCCAGCGAATCCCCAACCAGGGTTTCGGCCGGCTACACCTTC.

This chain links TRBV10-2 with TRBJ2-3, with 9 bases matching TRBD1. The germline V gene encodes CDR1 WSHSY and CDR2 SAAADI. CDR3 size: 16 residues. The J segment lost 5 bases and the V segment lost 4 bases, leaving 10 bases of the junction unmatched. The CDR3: CASSGLRTGVGDTQYF. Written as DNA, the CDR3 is TGCGCCAGCAGTGGACTGAGGACAGGGGTCGGAGATACGCAGTATTTT.

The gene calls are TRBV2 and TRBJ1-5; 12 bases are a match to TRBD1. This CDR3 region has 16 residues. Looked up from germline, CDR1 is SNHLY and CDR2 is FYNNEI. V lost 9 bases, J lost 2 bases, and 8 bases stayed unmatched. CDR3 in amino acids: CASQDGTGGRNQPQHF. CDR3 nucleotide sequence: TGTGCCAGTCAGGATGGGACAGGGGGCCGCAATCAGCCCCAGCATTTT.

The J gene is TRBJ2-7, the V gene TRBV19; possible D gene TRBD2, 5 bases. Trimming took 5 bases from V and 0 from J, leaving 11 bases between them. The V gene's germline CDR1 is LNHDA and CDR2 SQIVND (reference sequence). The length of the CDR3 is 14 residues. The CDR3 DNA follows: TGTGCCAGTAGTCCGGGGTTAGGCTCCTACGAGCAGTACTTC. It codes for CASSPGLGSYEQYF. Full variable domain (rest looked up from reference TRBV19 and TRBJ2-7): DGGITQSPKYLFRKEGQNVTLSCEQNLNHDAMYWYRQDPGQGLRLIYYSQIVNDFQKGDIAEGYSVSREKKESFPLTVTSAQKNPTAFYLCASSPGLGSYEQYFGPGTRLTVT.

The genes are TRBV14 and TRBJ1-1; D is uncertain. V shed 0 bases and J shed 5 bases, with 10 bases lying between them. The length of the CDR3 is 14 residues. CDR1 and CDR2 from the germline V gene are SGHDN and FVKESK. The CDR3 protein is CASSQDTSRTEAFF. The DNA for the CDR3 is TGTGCCAGCAGCCAAGATACGTCGCGGACTGAAGCTTTCTTT.

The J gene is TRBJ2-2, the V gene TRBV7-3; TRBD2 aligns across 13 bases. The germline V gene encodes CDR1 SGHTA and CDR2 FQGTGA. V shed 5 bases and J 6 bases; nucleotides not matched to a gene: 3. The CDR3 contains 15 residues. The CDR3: CASSPGLAGAGELFF. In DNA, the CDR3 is TGTGCCAGCAGCCCCGGACTAGCGGGAGCCGGGGAGCTGTTTTTT.

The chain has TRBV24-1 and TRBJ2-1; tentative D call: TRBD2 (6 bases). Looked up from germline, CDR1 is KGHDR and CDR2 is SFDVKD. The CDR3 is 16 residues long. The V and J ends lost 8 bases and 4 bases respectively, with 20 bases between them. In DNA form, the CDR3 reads TGTGCCACCATCGGGGTGGCTAGCGATCGTTACAATGAGCAGTTCTTC. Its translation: CATIGVASDRYNEQFF.

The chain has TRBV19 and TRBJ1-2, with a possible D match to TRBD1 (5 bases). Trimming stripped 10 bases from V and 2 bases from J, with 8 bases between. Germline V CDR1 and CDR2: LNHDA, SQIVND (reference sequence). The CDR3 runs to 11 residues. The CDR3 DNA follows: TGTGCCACCGGGGCGAACTATGGCTACACCTTC. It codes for CATGANYGYTF.

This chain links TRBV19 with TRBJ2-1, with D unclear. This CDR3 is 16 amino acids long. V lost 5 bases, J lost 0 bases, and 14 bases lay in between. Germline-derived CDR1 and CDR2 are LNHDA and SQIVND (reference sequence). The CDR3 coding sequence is TGTGCCAGTAGTCTGGCAGCCCAGAGCTCCTACAATGAGCAGTTCTTC. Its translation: CASSLAAQSSYNEQFF.

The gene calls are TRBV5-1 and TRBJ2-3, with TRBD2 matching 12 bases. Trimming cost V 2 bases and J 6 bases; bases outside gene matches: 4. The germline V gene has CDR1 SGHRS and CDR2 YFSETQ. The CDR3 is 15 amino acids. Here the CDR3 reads CASSLTSGGSDTQYF. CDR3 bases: TGCGCCAGCAGCTTAACTAGCGGGGGGTCCGATACGCAGTATTTT.

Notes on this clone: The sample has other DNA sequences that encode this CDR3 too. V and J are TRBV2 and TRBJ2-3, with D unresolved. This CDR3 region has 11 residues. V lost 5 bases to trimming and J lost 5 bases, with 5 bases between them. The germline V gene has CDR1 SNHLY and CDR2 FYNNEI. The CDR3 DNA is TGTGCCAGCAGTCTCCGAGATACGCAGTATTTT. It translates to CASSLRDTQYF.

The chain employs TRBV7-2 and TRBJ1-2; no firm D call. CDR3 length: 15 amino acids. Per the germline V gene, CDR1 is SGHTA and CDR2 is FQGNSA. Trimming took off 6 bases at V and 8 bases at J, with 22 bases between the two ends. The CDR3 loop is CASRPAGRQAHGYTF. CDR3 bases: TGTGCCAGCAGACCCGCCGGACGCCAGGCCCACGGCTACACCTTC.

CDR3 loop: CASTTGRNYGYTF. The CDR3 coding sequence is TGTGCCAGCACCACGGGACGGAACTATGGCTACACCTTC. V is TRBV12-3 or TRBV12-4 and J is TRBJ1-2; weak D call: TRBD1 (5 bases). Trimming shortened V by 7 bases and J by 2 bases, and 11 bases separated the two germline ends. The CDR3 spans 13 residues.

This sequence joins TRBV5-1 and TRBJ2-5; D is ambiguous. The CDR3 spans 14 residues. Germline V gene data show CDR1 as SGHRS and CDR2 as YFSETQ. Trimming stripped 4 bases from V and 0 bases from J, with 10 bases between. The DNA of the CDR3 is TGCGCCAGCAGCCCCGACGGAAACCAAGAGACCCAGTACTTC. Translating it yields CASSPDGNQETQYF.